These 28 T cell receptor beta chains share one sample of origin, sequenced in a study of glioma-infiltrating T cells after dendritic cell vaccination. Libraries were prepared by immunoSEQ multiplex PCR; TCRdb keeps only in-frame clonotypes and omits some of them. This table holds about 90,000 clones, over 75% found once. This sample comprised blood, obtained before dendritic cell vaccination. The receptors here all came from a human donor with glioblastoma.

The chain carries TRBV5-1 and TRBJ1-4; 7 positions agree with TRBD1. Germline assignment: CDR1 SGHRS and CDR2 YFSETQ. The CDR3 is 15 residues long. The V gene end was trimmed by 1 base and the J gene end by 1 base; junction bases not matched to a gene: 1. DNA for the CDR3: TGCGCCAGCAGCTTGCAGGGGGTAACTAATGAAAAACTGTTTTTT. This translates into CASSLQGVTNEKLFF.

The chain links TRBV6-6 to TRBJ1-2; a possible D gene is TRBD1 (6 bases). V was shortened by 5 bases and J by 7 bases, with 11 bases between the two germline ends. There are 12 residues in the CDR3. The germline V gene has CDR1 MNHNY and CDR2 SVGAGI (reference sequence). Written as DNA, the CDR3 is TGTGCCAGCAGTCCCAGGGGAAGTGGCTACACCTTC. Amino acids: CASSPRGSGYTF.

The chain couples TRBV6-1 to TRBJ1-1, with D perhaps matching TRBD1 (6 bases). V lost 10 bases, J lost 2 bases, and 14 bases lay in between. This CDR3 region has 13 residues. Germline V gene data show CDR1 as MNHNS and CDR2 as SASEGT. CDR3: CAITRQANTEAFF. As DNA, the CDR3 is TGTGCCATCACCCGACAGGCAAACACTGAAGCTTTCTTT.

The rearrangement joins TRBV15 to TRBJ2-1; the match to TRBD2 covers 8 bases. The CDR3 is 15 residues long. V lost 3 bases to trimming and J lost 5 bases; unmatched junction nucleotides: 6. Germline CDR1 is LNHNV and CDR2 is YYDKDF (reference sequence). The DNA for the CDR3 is TGTGCCACCAGCAGGGCGGGTAGCGGGAACAATGAGCAGTTCTTC. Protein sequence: CATSRAGSGNNEQFF.

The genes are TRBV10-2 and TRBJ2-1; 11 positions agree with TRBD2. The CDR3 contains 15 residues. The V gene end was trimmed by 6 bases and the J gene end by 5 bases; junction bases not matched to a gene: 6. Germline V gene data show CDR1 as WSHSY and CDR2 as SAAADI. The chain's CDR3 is CASRAFSGRDNEQFF. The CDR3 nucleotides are TGCGCCAGCAGAGCCTTTAGCGGGAGGGACAATGAGCAGTTCTTC.

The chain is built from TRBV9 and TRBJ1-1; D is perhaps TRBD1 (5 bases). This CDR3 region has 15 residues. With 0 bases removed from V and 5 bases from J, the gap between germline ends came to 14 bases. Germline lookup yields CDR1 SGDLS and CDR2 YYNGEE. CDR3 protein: CASSVGPREGTEAFF. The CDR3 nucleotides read TGTGCCAGCAGCGTAGGGCCGCGGGAGGGGACTGAAGCTTTCTTT.

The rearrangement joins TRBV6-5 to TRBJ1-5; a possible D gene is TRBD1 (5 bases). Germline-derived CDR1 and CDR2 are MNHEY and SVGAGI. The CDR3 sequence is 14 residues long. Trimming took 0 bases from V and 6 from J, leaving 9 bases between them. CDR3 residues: CASSYSGPRQPQHF. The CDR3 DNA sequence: TGTGCCAGCAGTTACTCGGGGCCCCGTCAGCCCCAGCATTTT.

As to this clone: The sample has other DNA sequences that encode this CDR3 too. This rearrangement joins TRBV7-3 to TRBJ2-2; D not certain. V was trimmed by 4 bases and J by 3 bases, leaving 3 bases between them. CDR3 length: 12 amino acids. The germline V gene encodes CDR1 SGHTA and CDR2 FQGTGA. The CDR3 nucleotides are TGTGCCAGCAGCTCGTACACCGGGGAGCTGTTTTTT. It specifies CASSSYTGELFF.

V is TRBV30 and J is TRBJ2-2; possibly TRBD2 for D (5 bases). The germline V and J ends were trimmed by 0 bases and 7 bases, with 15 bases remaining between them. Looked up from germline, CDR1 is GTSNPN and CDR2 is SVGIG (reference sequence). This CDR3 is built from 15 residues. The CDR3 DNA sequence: TGTGCCTGGAGTGTAGTAAGGACTCGGGGCGGGGAGCTGTTTTTT. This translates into CAWSVVRTRGGELFF.

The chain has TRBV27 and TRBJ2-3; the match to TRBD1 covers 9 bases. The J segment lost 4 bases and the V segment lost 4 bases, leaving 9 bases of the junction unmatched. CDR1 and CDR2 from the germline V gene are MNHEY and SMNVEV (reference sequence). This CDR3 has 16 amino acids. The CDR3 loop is CASSSITGGYADTQYF. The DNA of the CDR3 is TGTGCCAGCAGTTCAATCACAGGGGGCTATGCAGATACGCAGTATTTT.

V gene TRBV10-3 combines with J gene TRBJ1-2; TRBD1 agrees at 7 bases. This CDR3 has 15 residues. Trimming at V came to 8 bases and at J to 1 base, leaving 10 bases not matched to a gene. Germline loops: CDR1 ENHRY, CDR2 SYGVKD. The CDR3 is CAILRQGAVNYGYTF. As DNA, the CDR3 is TGTGCCATCCTCCGACAGGGAGCTGTTAACTATGGCTACACCTTC.

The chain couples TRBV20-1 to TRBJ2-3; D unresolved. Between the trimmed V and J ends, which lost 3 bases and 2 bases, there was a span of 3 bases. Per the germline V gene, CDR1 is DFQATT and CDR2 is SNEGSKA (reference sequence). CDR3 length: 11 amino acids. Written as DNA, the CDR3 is TGCAGTGCTAGGTACACAGATACGCAGTATTTT. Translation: CSARYTDTQYF.

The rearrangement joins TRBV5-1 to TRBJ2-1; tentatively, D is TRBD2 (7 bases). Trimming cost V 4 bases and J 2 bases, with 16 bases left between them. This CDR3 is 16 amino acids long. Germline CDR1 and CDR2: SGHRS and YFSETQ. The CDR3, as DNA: TGCGCCAGCAGCGGAGGGGGGGCTAGCGCCTACAATGAGCAGTTCTTC. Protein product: CASSGGGASAYNEQFF.

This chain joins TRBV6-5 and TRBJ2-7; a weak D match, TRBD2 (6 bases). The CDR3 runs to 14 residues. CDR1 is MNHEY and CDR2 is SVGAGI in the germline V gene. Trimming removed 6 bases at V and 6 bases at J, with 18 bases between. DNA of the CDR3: TGTGCCAGCAGAAACGTCGTGGGGGGTTCCGAGCAGTACTTC. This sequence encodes CASRNVVGGSEQYF.

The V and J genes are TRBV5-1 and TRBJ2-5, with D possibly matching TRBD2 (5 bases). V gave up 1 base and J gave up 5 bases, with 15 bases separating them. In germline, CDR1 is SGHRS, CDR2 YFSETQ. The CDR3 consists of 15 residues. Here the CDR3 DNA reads TGCGCCAGCAGCTTGAGGCCGGGATTGGGTGAGACCCAGTACTTC. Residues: CASSLRPGLGETQYF.

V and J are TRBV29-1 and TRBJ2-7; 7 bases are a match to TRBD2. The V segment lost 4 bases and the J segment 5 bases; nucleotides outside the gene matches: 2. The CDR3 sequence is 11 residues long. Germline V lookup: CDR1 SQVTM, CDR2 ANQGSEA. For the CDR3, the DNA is TGCAGCGTTGGGGGGGGGAACGAGCAGTACTTC. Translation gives CSVGGGNEQYF.

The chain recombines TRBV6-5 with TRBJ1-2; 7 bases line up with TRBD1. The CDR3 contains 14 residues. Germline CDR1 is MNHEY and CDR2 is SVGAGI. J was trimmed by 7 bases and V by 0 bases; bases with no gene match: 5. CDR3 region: CASSYSTGQFGYTF. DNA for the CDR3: TGTGCCAGCAGTTACTCGACGGGACAGTTTGGCTACACCTTC.

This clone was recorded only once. As DNA, the CDR3 is TGCGCCAGCAGCCAAGATCTTTCCGCTACTGGAAACACCATATATTTT. Protein product: CASSQDLSATGNTIYF. The chain combines TRBV4-1 with TRBJ1-3; D gene uncertain. The ends were cut back, 0 bases at V and 2 bases at J, with 11 bases in the middle. Germline V gene sequence: CDR1 MGHRA, CDR2 YSYEKL. The CDR3 spans 16 residues.

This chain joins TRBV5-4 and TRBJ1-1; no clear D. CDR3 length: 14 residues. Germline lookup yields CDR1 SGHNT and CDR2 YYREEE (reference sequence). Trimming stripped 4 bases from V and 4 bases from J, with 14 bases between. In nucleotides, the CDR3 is TGTGCCAGCAGCCTCCAGGTTGGGAGCACTGAAGCTTTCTTT. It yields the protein CASSLQVGSTEAFF.

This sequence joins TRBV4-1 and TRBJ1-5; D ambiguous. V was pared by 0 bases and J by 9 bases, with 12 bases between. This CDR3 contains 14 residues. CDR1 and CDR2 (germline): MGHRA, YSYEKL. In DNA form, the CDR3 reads TGCGCCAGCAGCCAAGATGGCGGCCTTGGGCCCCAGCATTTT. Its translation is CASSQDGGLGPQHF.

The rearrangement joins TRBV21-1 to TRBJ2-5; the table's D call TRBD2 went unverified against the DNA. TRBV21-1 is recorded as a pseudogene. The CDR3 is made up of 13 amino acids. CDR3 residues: CASSKSSTETQYF. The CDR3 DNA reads TGTGCCAGCAGCAAATCTTCTACAGAGACCCAGTACTTC.

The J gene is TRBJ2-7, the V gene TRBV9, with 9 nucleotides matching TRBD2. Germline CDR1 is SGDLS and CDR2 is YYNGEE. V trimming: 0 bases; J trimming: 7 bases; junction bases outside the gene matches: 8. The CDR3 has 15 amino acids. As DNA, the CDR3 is TGTGCCAGCAGCGTAGCTCCTAGCGGGGTAATGGAGCAGTACTTC. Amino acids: CASSVAPSGVMEQYF.

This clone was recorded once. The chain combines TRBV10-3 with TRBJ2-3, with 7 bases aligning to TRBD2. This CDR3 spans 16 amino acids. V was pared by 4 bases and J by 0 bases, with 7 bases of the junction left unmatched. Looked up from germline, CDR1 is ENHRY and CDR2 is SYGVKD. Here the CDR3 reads CAISGLASTSTDTQYF. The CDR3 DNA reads TGTGCCATCAGTGGACTAGCTTCAACTAGCACAGATACGCAGTATTTT.

In DNA form, the CDR3 reads TGCGCCAGCAGCCAAGATTTTGGGAGACAGGGGGCCCCCACCGGGGAGCTGTTTTTT. It translates to CASSQDFGRQGAPTGELFF. The rearrangement uses TRBV4-1 and TRBJ2-2; the match to TRBD1 covers 10 bases. The V gene end was trimmed by 0 bases and the J gene end by 4 bases; junction bases not matched to a gene: 11. Germline CDR1 and CDR2: MGHRA and YSYEKL. The CDR3 has 19 residues.

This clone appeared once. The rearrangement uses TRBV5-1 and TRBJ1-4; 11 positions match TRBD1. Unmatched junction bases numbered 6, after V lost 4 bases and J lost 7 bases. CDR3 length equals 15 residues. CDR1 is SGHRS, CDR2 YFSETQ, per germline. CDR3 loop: CASSATGTGGEKLFF. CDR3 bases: TGCGCCAGCAGCGCAACCGGGACAGGGGGTGAAAAACTGTTTTTT. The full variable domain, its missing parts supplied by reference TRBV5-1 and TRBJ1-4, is KAGVTQTPRYLIKTRGQQVTLSCSPISGHRSVSWYQQTPGQGLQFLFEYFSETQRNKGNFPGRFSGRQFSNSRSEMNVSTLELGDSALYLCASSATGTGGEKLFFGSGTQLSVL.

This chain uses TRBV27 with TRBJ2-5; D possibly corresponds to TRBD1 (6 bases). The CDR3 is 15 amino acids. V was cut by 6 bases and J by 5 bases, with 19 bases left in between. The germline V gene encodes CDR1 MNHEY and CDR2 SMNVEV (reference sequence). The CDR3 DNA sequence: TGTGCCAGCAGCCAGCAGGGGCCAACATGGGAGACCCAGTACTTC. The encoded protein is CASSQQGPTWETQYF.

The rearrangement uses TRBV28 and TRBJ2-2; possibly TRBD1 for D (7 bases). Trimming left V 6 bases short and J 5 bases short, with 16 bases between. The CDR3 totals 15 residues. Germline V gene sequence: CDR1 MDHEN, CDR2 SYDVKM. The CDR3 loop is CASRPTGRWTGELFF. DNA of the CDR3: TGTGCCAGCAGGCCGACAGGGAGGTGGACCGGGGAGCTGTTTTTT. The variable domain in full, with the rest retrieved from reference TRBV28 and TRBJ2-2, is DVKVTQSSRYLVKRTGEKVFLECVQDMDHENMFWYRQDPGLGLRLIYFSYDVKMKEKGDIPEGYSVSREKKERFSLILESASTNQTSMYLCASRPTGRWTGELFFGEGSRLTVL.

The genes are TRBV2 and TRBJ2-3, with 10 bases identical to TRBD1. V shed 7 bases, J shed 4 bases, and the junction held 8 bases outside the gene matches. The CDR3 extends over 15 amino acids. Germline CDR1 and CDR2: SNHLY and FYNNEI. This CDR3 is CASTGYGQGADTQYF. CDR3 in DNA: TGTGCCAGCACCGGTTACGGACAGGGGGCAGATACGCAGTATTTT.